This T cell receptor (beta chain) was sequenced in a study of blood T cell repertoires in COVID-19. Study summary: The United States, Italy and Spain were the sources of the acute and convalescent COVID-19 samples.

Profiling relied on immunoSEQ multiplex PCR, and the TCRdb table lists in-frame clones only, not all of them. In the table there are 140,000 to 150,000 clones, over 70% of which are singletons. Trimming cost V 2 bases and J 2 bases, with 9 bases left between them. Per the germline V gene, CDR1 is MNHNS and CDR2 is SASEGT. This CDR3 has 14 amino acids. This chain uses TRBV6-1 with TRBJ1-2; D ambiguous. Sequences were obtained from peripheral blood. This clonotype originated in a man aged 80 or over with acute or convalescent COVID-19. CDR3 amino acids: CASSEPSGNYGYTF. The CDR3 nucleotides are TGTGCCAGCAGTGAACCCTCCGGGAACTATGGCTACACCTTC.